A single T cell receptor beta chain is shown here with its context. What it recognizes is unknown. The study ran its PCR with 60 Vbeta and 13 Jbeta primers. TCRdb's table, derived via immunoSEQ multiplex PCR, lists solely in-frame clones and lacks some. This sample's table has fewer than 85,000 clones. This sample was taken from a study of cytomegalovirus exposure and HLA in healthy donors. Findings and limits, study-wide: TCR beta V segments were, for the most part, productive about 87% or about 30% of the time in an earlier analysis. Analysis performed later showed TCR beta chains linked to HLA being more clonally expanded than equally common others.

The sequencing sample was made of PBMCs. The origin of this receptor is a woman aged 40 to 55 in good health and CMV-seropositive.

In DNA, the CDR3 is TGTGCCAGCAGCTTCCGGGGGAAAGGCTACGAGCAGTACTTC. This gives the protein CASSFRGKGYEQYF. V is TRBV7-2 and J is TRBJ2-5; the D gene is possibly TRBD2 (6 bases). The J call may not be correct, given that the DNA end is closer to TRBJ2-7. The length of the CDR3 is 14 residues. The germline CDR1 and CDR2 sequences are SGHTA and FQGNSA.